This T cell receptor (beta chain) was obtained from a study of cytomegalovirus exposure and HLA in healthy donors. Study-wide results and limits: Donors were assumed by presence/absence analyses to have roughly uniform sequencing depth. Reports showed the classifier diagnosing cytomegalovirus status with high specificity and sensitivity.

Concerning this clone: Its antigen is unknown.

PCR involved 60 Vbeta and 13 Jbeta primers. Sequenced by immunoSEQ multiplex PCR; TCRdb stores in-frame clones only, minus some. The table includes around 200,000 clones, around nine tenths detected once. CDR1 and CDR2 from the germline V gene are MGHRA and YSYEKL. This CDR3 has 13 residues. The V end was cut by 3 bases, the J end by 3 bases, with 8 bases between. The chain carries TRBV4-1 and TRBJ2-5; weak D call: TRBD1 (6 bases). The source of this sequence is a young woman in good health and CMV-seronegative. The sample was PBMCs. The CDR3 reads CASSQHREETQYF. The CDR3 nucleotides read TGCGCCAGCAGCCAGCACAGGGAAGAGACCCAGTACTTC.